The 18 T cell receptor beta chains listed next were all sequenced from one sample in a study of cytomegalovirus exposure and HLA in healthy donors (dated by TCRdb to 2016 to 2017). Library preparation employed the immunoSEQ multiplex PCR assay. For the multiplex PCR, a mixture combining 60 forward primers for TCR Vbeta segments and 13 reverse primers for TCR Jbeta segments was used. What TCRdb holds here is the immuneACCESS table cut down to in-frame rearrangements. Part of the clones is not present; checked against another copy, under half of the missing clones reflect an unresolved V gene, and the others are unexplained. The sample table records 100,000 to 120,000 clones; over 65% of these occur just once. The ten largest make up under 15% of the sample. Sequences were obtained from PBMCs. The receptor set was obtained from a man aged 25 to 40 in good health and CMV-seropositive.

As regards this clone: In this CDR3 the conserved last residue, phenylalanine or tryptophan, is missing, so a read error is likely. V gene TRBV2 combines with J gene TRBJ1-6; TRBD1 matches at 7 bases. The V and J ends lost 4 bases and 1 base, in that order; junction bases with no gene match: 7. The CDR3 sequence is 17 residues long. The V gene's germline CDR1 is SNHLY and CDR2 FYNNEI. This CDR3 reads CASSADRVVSYNSPLHL. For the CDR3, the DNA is TGTGCCAGCAGTGCAGACAGGGTAGTATCCTATAATTCACCCCTCCACCTT.

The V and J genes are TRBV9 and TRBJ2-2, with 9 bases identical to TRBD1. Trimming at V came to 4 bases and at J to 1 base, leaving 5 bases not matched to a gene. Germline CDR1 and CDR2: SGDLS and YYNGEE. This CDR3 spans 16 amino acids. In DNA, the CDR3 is TGTGCCAGCAGCCCCCAGGGACAGGGGAACACCGGGGAGCTGTTTTTT. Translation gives CASSPQGQGNTGELFF.

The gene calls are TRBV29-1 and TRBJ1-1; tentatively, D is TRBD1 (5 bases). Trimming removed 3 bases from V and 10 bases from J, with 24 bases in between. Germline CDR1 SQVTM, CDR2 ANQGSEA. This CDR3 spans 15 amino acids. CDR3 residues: CSVELLGAGLVGAFF. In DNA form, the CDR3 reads TGCAGCGTTGAGCTCCTAGGGGCAGGGTTGGTGGGAGCTTTCTTT. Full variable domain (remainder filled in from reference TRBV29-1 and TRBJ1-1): SAVISQKPSRDICQRGTSLTIQCQVDSQVTMMFWYRQQPGQSLTLIATANQGSEATYESGFVIDKFPISRPNLTFSTLTVSNMSPEDSSIYLCSVELLGAGLVGAFFGQGTRLTVV.

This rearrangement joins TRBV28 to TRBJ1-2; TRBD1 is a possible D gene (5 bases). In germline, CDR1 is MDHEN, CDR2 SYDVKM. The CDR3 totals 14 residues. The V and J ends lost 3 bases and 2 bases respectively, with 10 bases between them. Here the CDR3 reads CASSFGGGNYGYTF. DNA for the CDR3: TGTGCCAGCAGTTTCGGGGGGGGGAACTATGGCTACACCTTC.

The CDR3 DNA reads TGTGCCAGCAGCTCAGGGGAGGGACTAGCGGACTCCTACGAGCAGTACTTC. Amino acid sequence: CASSSGEGLADSYEQYF. V and J are TRBV7-9 and TRBJ2-7, with TRBD2 identical over 11 bases. There are 17 residues in the CDR3. Unmatched junction bases numbered 8, after V lost 4 bases and J lost 0 bases. Germline CDR1 is SEHNR and CDR2 is FQNEAQ (reference sequence).

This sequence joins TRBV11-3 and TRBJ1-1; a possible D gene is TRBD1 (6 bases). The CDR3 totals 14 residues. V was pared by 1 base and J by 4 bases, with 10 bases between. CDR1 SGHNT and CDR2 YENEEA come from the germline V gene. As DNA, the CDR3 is TGTGCCAGCAGCTTAGGAACAGGGAGCACTGAAGCTTTCTTT. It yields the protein CASSLGTGSTEAFF.

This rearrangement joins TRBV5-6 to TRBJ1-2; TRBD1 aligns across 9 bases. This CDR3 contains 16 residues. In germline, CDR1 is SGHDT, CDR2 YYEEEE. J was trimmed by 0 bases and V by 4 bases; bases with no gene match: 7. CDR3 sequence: CASSPRDRVSNYGYTF. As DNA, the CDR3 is TGTGCCAGCAGCCCCCGGGACAGGGTTTCTAACTATGGCTACACCTTC.

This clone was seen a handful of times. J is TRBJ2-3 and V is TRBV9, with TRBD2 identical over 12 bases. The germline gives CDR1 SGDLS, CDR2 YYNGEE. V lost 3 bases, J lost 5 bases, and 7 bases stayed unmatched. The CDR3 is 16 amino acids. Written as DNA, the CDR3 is TGTGCCAGCAGCGGCCCTAGCGGGGGGGCAGGAGATACGCAGTATTTT. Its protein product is CASSGPSGGAGDTQYF. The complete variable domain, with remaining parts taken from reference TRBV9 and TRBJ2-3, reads DSGVTQTPKHLITATGQRVTLRCSPRSGDLSVYWYQQSLDQGLQFLIQYYNGEERAKGNILERFSAQQFPDLHSELNLSSLELGDSALYFCASSGPSGGAGDTQYFGPGTRLTVL.

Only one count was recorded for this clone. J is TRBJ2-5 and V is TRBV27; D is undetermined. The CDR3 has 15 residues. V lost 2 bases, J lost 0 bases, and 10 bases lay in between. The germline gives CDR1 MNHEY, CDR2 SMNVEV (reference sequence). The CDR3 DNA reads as TGTGCCAGCAGTTTACGAGCTGAGTACCAAGAGACCCAGTACTTC. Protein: CASSLRAEYQETQYF.

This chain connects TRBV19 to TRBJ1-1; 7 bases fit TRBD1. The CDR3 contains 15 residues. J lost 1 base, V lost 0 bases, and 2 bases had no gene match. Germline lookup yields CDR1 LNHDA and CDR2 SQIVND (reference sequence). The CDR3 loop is CASSIEGGQNTEAFF. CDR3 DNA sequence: TGTGCCAGTAGTATAGAAGGGGGCCAGAACACTGAAGCTTTCTTT.

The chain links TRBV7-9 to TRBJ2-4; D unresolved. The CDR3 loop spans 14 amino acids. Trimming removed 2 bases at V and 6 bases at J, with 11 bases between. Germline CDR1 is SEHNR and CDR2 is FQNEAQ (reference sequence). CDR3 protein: CASSLRGIGNIQYF. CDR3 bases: TGTGCCAGCAGCTTACGAGGAATAGGAAACATTCAGTACTTC.

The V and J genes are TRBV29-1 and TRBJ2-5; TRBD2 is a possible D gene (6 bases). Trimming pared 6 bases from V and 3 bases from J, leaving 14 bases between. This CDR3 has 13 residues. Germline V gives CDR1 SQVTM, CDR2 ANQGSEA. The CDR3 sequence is CSVARDSKETQYF. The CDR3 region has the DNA TGCAGCGTCGCCCGGGACTCCAAAGAGACCCAGTACTTC.

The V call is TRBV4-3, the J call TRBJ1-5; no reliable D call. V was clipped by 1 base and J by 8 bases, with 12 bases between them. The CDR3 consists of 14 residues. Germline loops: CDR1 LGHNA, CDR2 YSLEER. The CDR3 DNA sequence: TGCGCCAGCAGCCAAGGGGAGGGCATTGAGCCCCAGCATTTT. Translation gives CASSQGEGIEPQHF.

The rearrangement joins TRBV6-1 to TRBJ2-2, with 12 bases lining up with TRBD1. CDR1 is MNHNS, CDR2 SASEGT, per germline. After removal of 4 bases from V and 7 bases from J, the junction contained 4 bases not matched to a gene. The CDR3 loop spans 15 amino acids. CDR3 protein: CASSVGQGAGGELFF. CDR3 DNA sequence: TGTGCCAGCAGTGTGGGACAGGGGGCAGGCGGGGAGCTGTTTTTT.

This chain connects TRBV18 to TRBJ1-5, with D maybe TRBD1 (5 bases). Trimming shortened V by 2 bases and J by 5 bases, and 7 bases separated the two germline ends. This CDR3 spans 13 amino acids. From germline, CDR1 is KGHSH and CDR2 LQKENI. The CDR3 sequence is CASSPIGDQPQHF. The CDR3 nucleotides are TGTGCCAGCTCACCAATAGGGGATCAGCCCCAGCATTTT.

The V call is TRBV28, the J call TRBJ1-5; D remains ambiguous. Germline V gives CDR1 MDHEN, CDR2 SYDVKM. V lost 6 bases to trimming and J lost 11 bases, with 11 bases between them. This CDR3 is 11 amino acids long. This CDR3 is CASRDGVAQHF. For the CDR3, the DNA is TGTGCCAGCAGGGACGGGGTGGCCCAGCATTTT. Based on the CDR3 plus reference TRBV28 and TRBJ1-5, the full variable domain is DVKVTQSSRYLVKRTGEKVFLECVQDMDHENMFWYRQDPGLGLRLIYFSYDVKMKEKGDIPEGYSVSREKKERFSLILESASTNQTSMYLCASRDGVAQHFGDGTRLSIL.

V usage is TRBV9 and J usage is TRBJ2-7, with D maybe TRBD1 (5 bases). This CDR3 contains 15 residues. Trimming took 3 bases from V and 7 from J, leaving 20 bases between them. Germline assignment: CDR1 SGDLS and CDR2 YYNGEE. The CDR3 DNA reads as TGTGCCAGCAGCGGGTCAGGGTCCCCTACTGAGGAGCAGTACTTC. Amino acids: CASSGSGSPTEEQYF.

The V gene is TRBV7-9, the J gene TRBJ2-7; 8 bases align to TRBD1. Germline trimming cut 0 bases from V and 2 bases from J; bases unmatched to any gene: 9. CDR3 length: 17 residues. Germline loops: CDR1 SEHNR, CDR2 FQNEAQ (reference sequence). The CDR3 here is CASSLAPGGDRTYEQYF. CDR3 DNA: TGTGCCAGCAGCTTAGCTCCCGGTGGGGACAGGACCTACGAGCAGTACTTC.